These 20 T cell receptor beta chains were sequenced from one sample in a study of blood T cell repertoires in COVID-19. Some clones are missing from TCRdb's copy, which holds only in-frame ones; the method was immunoSEQ multiplex PCR. The table shows more than 450,000 clones, with 87% occurring only once. Sequenced material: PBMCs or T cells enriched from blood (not recorded which). These receptors all stem from a woman younger than 35 who had recovered from COVID-19.

V and J are TRBV15 and TRBJ2-6; D may be TRBD2 (6 bases). Germline CDR1 and CDR2: LNHNV and YYDKDF (reference sequence). This CDR3 contains 16 residues. Trimming left V 1 base short and J 4 bases short, with 11 bases between. The CDR3 loop reads CATSRGRGLGANVLTF. In DNA form, the CDR3 reads TGTGCCACCAGCAGAGGTCGGGGACTGGGGGCCAACGTCCTGACTTTC.

This chain uses TRBV2 with TRBJ1-1; 9 positions match TRBD1. Per the germline V gene, CDR1 is SNHLY and CDR2 is FYNNEI. The CDR3 is made up of 14 amino acids. Unmatched junction bases numbered 1, after V lost 4 bases and J lost 1 base. The CDR3 DNA follows: TGTGCCAGCAGTGTGGGACAGGGGAACACTGAAGCTTTCTTT. Translation gives CASSVGQGNTEAFF.

The CDR3 nucleotides are TGTGCCAGCGGTTCGCGGGGTCAGGACGAGCAGTACTTC. Translating gives CASGSRGQDEQYF. This chain uses TRBV7-2 with TRBJ2-7, with a tentative D call TRBD2 (6 bases). The V gene lost 8 bases and the J gene lost 5 bases, with 16 bases spanning the gap. Germline V gene data show CDR1 as SGHTA and CDR2 as FQGNSA. The length of the CDR3 is 13 residues.

The chain combines TRBV19 with TRBJ1-2; possible D gene TRBD1, 5 bases. Deletions cut 3 bases from V and 4 bases from J, with 18 bases between. In germline, CDR1 is LNHDA, CDR2 SQIVND (reference sequence). The CDR3 totals 16 residues. The CDR3: CASSIFIGGTGYGYTF. The CDR3 coding sequence is TGTGCCAGTAGTATCTTCATCGGGGGGACCGGCTATGGCTACACCTTC.

J is TRBJ2-2 and V is TRBV24-1, with 11 bases aligning to TRBD1. Germline V gene lookup returns CDR1 KGHDR and CDR2 SFDVKD. The CDR3 spans 16 residues. V shed 2 bases, J shed 3 bases, and the junction held 1 base outside the gene matches. In DNA form, the CDR3 reads TGTGCCACCAGTGATTCGGGACAGGGGGACACCGGGGAGCTGTTTTTT. This encodes CATSDSGQGDTGELFF.

There are a few counts of this clone. This rearrangement joins TRBV28 to TRBJ1-4; TRBD1 agrees at 7 bases. Unmatched junction bases numbered 12, after V lost 6 bases and J lost 8 bases. Germline CDR1 MDHEN, CDR2 SYDVKM. The CDR3 length is 15 residues. CDR3 in amino acids: CASRAGGGNGEKLFF. The DNA of the CDR3 is TGTGCCAGCAGAGCGGGAGGGGGCAATGGCGAAAAACTGTTTTTT.

The chain recombines TRBV6-4 with TRBJ1-2; D is uncertain. Trimming removed 0 bases from V and 7 bases from J, with 9 bases in between. This CDR3 region has 13 residues. CDR1 and CDR2 from the germline V gene are MRHNA and SNTAGT. CDR3 DNA: TGTGCCAGCAGTGACTCGGAAAGGAGTGGCTACACCTTC. Protein sequence: CASSDSERSGYTF.

The CDR3, as DNA: TGCAGCGCCTCTAGCGGGGGAGCCTACAATGAGCAGTTCTTC. This encodes CSASSGGAYNEQFF. This chain connects TRBV29-1 to TRBJ2-1; TRBD2 matches 10 bases. V shed 7 bases and J 2 bases; nucleotides not matched to a gene: 5. The germline V gene encodes CDR1 SQVTM and CDR2 ANQGSEA. This CDR3 region has 14 residues.

This clone was observed a handful of times. The V gene is TRBV28, the J gene TRBJ1-2, with D perhaps matching TRBD1 (6 bases). Germline CDR1 and CDR2: MDHEN and SYDVKM. V was cut by 8 bases and J by 3 bases, with 13 bases left in between. The CDR3 is 13 residues long. CDR3 DNA: TGTGCCAGCCAGGCAGGGGCGGACTATGGCTACACCTTC. Encoded protein: CASQAGADYGYTF.

The rearrangement uses TRBV18 and TRBJ1-4; D is undetermined. The CDR3 has 13 residues. V was trimmed by 2 bases and J by 8 bases, leaving 9 bases between them. Germline CDR1 and CDR2: KGHSH and LQKENI. In DNA, the CDR3 is TGTGCCAGCTCACCATCGCAGATAGAAAAACTGTTTTTT. Translation gives CASSPSQIEKLFF.

The J gene is TRBJ2-3, the V gene TRBV5-4, with D perhaps TRBD1 (6 bases). There are 16 residues in the CDR3. CDR1 SGHNT and CDR2 YYREEE come from the germline V gene (reference sequence). V lost 0 bases to trimming and J lost 2 bases, with 13 bases between them. The CDR3 nucleotides read TGTGCCAGCAGCTTGGTGGGGGCCAGCACCACAGATACGCAGTATTTT. Translation gives CASSLVGASTTDTQYF.

The chain is built from TRBV6-2 or TRBV6-3 and TRBJ2-7; no firm D call. Trimming pared 0 bases from V and 3 bases from J, leaving 9 bases between. Per germline, CDR1 MNHEY and CDR2 SVGEGT. The CDR3 loop spans 14 amino acids. The CDR3: CASSYSRLVYEQYF. The DNA for the CDR3 is TGTGCCAGCAGTTACTCCAGGTTAGTCTACGAGCAGTACTTC.

This clone was observed a few times. The sample holds other DNA sequences that translate to the same CDR3. The chain has TRBV18 and TRBJ2-7; D unresolved. Germline V lookup: CDR1 KGHSH, CDR2 LQKENI. This CDR3 spans 13 amino acids. Trimming stripped 3 bases from V and 0 bases from J, with 6 bases between. Here the CDR3 DNA reads TGTGCCAGCTCACCCCCTAGCTCCTACGAGCAGTACTTC. Translating gives CASSPPSSYEQYF.

This clone was seen a single time. V usage is TRBV19 and J usage is TRBJ1-2; 12 bases align to TRBD1. Trimming took 3 bases from V and 8 from J; bases not matched to a gene: 4. CDR3 length: 14 residues. The germline CDR1 and CDR2 sequences are LNHDA and SQIVND (reference sequence). This CDR3 is CASSIGTGGHGYTF. DNA of the CDR3: TGTGCCAGTAGTATTGGGACAGGGGGCCACGGCTACACCTTC.

This clone was detected a few times. The chain is built from TRBV2 and TRBJ1-5, with D unresolved. The CDR3 is 15 residues long. Germline V gene sequence: CDR1 SNHLY, CDR2 FYNNEI. V shed 3 bases and J shed 7 bases, with 16 bases lying between them. CDR3 residues: CASSETKNSGQPQHF. The CDR3 DNA sequence: TGTGCCAGCAGTGAGACCAAGAACAGCGGACAGCCCCAGCATTTT. Combining the CDR3 with reference TRBV2 and TRBJ1-5 gives the whole variable domain EPEVTQTPSHQVTQMGQEVILRCVPISNHLYFYWYRQILGQKVEFLVSFYNNEISEKSEIFDDQFSVERPDGSNFTLKIRSTKLEDSAMYFCASSETKNSGQPQHFGDGTRLSIL.

V is TRBV30 and J is TRBJ2-7; TRBD1 aligns across 10 bases. CDR3 length equals 13 residues. CDR1 is GTSNPN and CDR2 is SVGIG in the germline V gene (reference sequence). The V segment lost 4 bases and the J segment 6 bases; nucleotides outside the gene matches: 6. The CDR3 protein is CAWKWDRGSEQYF. In nucleotides, the CDR3 is TGTGCCTGGAAGTGGGACAGGGGTTCCGAGCAGTACTTC.

The V and J genes are TRBV7-9 and TRBJ2-1, with 12 bases matching TRBD1. V lost 5 bases and J lost 6; bases outside the gene matches: 14. Looked up from germline, CDR1 is SEHNR and CDR2 is FQNEAQ (reference sequence). The CDR3 runs to 18 residues. CDR3 sequence (DNA): TGTGCCAGCAGCGCAGGGACAGGGGGCGCGCAAAGCCTCAATGAGCAGTTCTTC. The encoded protein is CASSAGTGGAQSLNEQFF.

V usage is TRBV11-1 and J usage is TRBJ2-5; 8 positions agree with TRBD1. Germline lookup yields CDR1 SGHAT and CDR2 FQDESV (reference sequence). This CDR3 comprises 15 residues. The ends lost 3 bases at V and 4 bases at J; junction bases unmatched: 7. For the CDR3, the DNA is TGTGCCAGCAGCTTCTCTGGACAGGGACGAGAGACCCAGTACTTC. It yields the protein CASSFSGQGRETQYF.

V is TRBV19 and J is TRBJ2-1; 8 bases line up with TRBD2. With 10 bases clipped from V and 2 bases from J, the junction kept 13 bases outside the gene matches. Looked up from germline, CDR1 is LNHDA and CDR2 is SQIVND (reference sequence). The CDR3 has 16 amino acids. DNA for the CDR3: TGTGCCACCCGGGGGGGTAGCGGGGTTGCCTACAATGAGCAGTTCTTC. It codes for CATRGGSGVAYNEQFF.

The chain recombines TRBV28 with TRBJ1-4; 11 bases line up with TRBD1. This CDR3 has 16 residues. The V and J ends lost 4 bases and 6 bases, in that order; junction bases with no gene match: 7. The germline V gene encodes CDR1 MDHEN and CDR2 SYDVKM. The CDR3 DNA reads as TGTGCCAGCAGTTCACCGGGACAGGGGGGACATGAAAAACTGTTTTTT. It specifies CASSSPGQGGHEKLFF.